The source of this TCR beta chain is a study of siplizumab effects on memory and regulatory T cells. The overall study: Researchers set up mixed lymphocyte reactions in pairs, giving siplizumab at 0.95 to 1 ug/mL or leaving out drug.

The length of the CDR3 is 13 residues. Germline CDR1 and CDR2: LNHDA and SQIVND (reference sequence). V lost 5 bases, J lost 3 bases, and 3 bases stayed unmatched. The mixed lymphocyte reaction cells were held in coculture (37°C) for over 5 days. About this clone: The antigen is unknown.

TCRdb's table, derived via immunoSEQ multiplex PCR, lists solely in-frame clones and lacks some. The profile covers more than 13,000 clones, with around 46% appearing a single time and approximately 8% taken by the ten largest. General study points: In siplizumab cultures, the suppressive function of proliferating Tregs remained unconfirmed. A minor fraction of alloreactive clones, and no more, mapped to unstimulated subsets.

This clonotype originated in a human donor in good health; the cells came from an allogeneic mixed lymphocyte reaction. Some clones in this sample may be carry-over from other donors' samples. The chain recombines TRBV19 with TRBJ2-7; 8 bases are shared with TRBD2. The sequencing input was CFSE-low (dividing) CD4+ T cells sorted from an allogeneic mixed lymphocyte reaction. The CDR3 DNA is TGTGCCAGTAGTGTACGGGAGGGCTACGAGCAGTACTTC. Translating it yields CASSVREGYEQYF.